One sample yielded the 20 T cell receptor beta chains listed below, sequenced in a study of identical twins' blood T cells. MiXCR was run by TCRdb on the 5' RACE reads, yielding one entry per CDR3 protein. Of roughly 380,000 distinct CDR3 sequences in the sample, roughly 27% were seen once. Sequenced sample: PBMCs. The receptor set was obtained from a woman aged 18-49 years in good health.

The chain employs TRBV10-3 and TRBJ1-5, with a tentative D call TRBD1 (5 bases). CDR1 ENHRY and CDR2 SYGVKD come from the germline V gene. There are 15 residues in the CDR3. V lost 2 bases, J lost 8 bases, and 16 bases lay in between. The chain's CDR3 is CAISETPGSIKPQHF. The CDR3 DNA follows: TGTGCCATCAGTGAGACCCCAGGGAGTATCAAGCCCCAGCATTTT.

The sample holds a few counts of this clonotype. V is TRBV19 and J is TRBJ1-5; TRBD1 matches at 11 bases. The CDR3 runs to 16 residues. Germline V lookup: CDR1 LNHDA, CDR2 SQIVND (reference sequence). With 5 bases clipped from V and 6 bases from J, the junction kept 9 bases outside the gene matches. The DNA of the CDR3 is TGTGCCAGTAGTCCTCGGGACAGGGGGGACTTTCAGCCCCAGCATTTT. Translating it yields CASSPRDRGDFQPQHF. Based on the CDR3 plus reference TRBV19 and TRBJ1-5, the full variable domain is DGGITQSPKYLFRKEGQNVTLSCEQNLNHDAMYWYRQDPGQGLRLIYYSQIVNDFQKGDIAEGYSVSREKKESFPLTVTSAQKNPTAFYLCASSPRDRGDFQPQHFGDGTRLSIL.

This clonotype was found many times. The chain couples TRBV20-1 to TRBJ1-3, with 7 positions matching TRBD1. With V trimmed by 5 bases and J by 1 base, 5 bases remained unmatched. The CDR3 length is 14 residues. The germline CDR1 and CDR2 sequences are DFQATT and SNEGSKA (reference sequence). The CDR3 DNA sequence: TGCAGTGCTGGTGACAGGGCATCTGGAAACACCATATATTTT. Translating it yields CSAGDRASGNTIYF.

J is TRBJ2-4 and V is TRBV20-1; D call uncertain. Germline V gene sequence: CDR1 DFQATT, CDR2 SNEGSKA (reference sequence). Trimming removed 1 base from V and 3 bases from J, with 10 bases in between. CDR3 size: 14 residues. DNA of the CDR3: TGCAGTGCTAGAGCCAGGATGGGCAAAAACATTCAGTACTTC. Amino acids: CSARARMGKNIQYF.

The chain couples TRBV27 to TRBJ1-5; 7 bases are shared with TRBD1. Germline assignment: CDR1 MNHEY and CDR2 SMNVEV (reference sequence). Trimming removed 5 bases from V and 3 bases from J; junction bases left unmatched: 4. CDR3 length equals 14 residues. In nucleotides, the CDR3 is TGTGCCAGCAGTCTTACAGGGGCCAATCAGCCCCAGCATTTT. The encoded protein is CASSLTGANQPQHF.

Only a few counts were recorded for this clonotype. J is TRBJ1-2 and V is TRBV20-1, with 7 bases identical to TRBD1. V lost 7 bases to trimming and J lost 4 bases; unmatched junction nucleotides: 9. Germline CDR1 is DFQATT and CDR2 is SNEGSKA (reference sequence). The CDR3 is made up of 13 amino acids. CDR3 sequence: CSVLDRATYGYTF. The CDR3 coding sequence is TGCAGTGTTCTAGACAGGGCGACCTATGGCTACACCTTC.

This clonotype was observed a handful of times. Germline is not matched at one junction end, which may reflect a read error. V is TRBV5-1 and J is TRBJ1-1; D gene ambiguous. The CDR3 extends over 11 amino acids. Germline-derived CDR1 and CDR2 are SGHRS and YFSETQ. The CDR3 bases are TGCGCCAGCAGCAGCAACACTGAAGTTTTCTTT. This codes for CASSSNTEVFF. The entire variable domain, with the rest obtained from reference TRBV5-1 and TRBJ1-1, is as follows: KAGVTQTPRYLIKTRGQQVTLSCSPISGHRSVSWYQQTPGQGLQFLFEYFSETQRNKGNFPGRFSGRQFSNSRSEMNVSTLELGDSALYLCASSSNTEVFFGQGTRLTVV.

This clonotype has just a few counts. The CDR3 here is CSVANYEQYF. The CDR3 coding sequence is TGCAGCGTCGCTAATTACGAGCAGTACTTC. This chain uses TRBV29-1 with TRBJ2-7; the D is unclear. Germline V gives CDR1 SQVTM, CDR2 ANQGSEA. This CDR3 contains 10 residues. The V end was cut by 6 bases, the J end by 4 bases, with 7 bases between.

There are a few counts of this clonotype. The chain links TRBV20-1 to TRBJ2-1, with D maybe TRBD2 (6 bases). The V gene's germline CDR1 is DFQATT and CDR2 SNEGSKA (reference sequence). Trimming took off 5 bases at V and 0 bases at J, with 17 bases between the two ends. The CDR3 length is 16 residues. The CDR3 protein is CSAEEGAGSSYNEQFF. CDR3 coding DNA: TGCAGTGCTGAAGAGGGCGCGGGAAGCTCCTACAATGAGCAGTTCTTC.

A remark on this clonotype: This may be a read error: a much more frequent sequence differs by one nucleotide. The chain couples TRBV25-1 to TRBJ2-2; TRBD2 is a possible D gene (6 bases). The CDR3 runs 15 residues. Germline loops: CDR1 MGHDK, CDR2 SYGVNS. The CDR3 DNA reads as TGTGCCAGCAGTGAATACACGGGAGACACCGGGAAGCTGTTTTTT. Amino acids: CASSEYTGDTGKLFF.

There are a few counts of this clonotype. This chain joins TRBV27 and TRBJ2-5, with TRBD1 identical over 10 bases. The CDR3 totals 15 residues. V gave up 6 bases and J gave up 4 bases; unmatched junction bases: 8. Germline V lookup: CDR1 MNHEY, CDR2 SMNVEV (reference sequence). Here the CDR3 reads CASRRVDRGRETQYF. The CDR3 DNA reads TGTGCCAGCAGGAGAGTTGACAGGGGGCGAGAGACCCAGTACTTC.

In nucleotides, the CDR3 is TGTGCCAGCAGCGTGTGGGGGGGGTTTCCTCCAGATACGCAGTATTTT. It codes for CASSVWGGFPPDTQYF. The J gene is TRBJ2-3, the V gene TRBV9; TRBD2 matches 7 bases. The junction had 10 bases not matched to a gene; V was cut back by 2 bases and J by 4 bases. The CDR3 has 16 residues. CDR1 and CDR2 (germline): SGDLS, YYNGEE.

This clonotype was seen a handful of times. This chain joins TRBV13 and TRBJ1-3; D gene ambiguous. Trimming removed 5 bases at V and 7 bases at J, with 12 bases between. Germline assignment: CDR1 PRHDT and CDR2 FYEKMQ (reference sequence). CDR3 length equals 13 residues. CDR3 region: CASSANGWNTIYF. The CDR3 nucleotides are TGTGCCAGCAGCGCGAACGGGTGGAACACCATATATTTT. The full variable domain, rest sourced from reference TRBV13 and TRBJ1-3, is AAGVIQSPRHLIKEKRETATLKCYPIPRHDTVYWYQQGPGQDPQFLISFYEKMQSDKGSIPDRFSAQQFSDYHSELNMSSLELGDSALYFCASSANGWNTIYFGEGSWLTVV.

The chain is built from TRBV6-2 or TRBV6-3 and TRBJ2-2; 11 bases are shared with TRBD1. Germline loops: CDR1 MNHEY, CDR2 SVGEGT. V lost 4 bases to trimming and J lost 2 bases; unmatched junction nucleotides: 9. The CDR3 runs to 18 residues. The CDR3 loop is CASSWSEGQGANTGELFF. CDR3 nucleotide sequence: TGTGCCAGCAGTTGGTCGGAAGGACAGGGGGCCAACACCGGGGAGCTGTTTTTT.

The V gene is TRBV11-3, the J gene TRBJ2-3, with 9 bases lining up with TRBD1. The CDR3 totals 13 residues. Per the germline V gene, CDR1 is SGHNT and CDR2 is YENEEA. Trimming took 8 bases from V and 2 from J; bases not matched to a gene: 2. The CDR3 DNA reads as TGTGCCAGCGGGACAGGGCTCACAGATACGCAGTATTTT. Translating gives CASGTGLTDTQYF.

This clonotype was detected a few times. The chain has TRBV6-5 and TRBJ2-7; 7 bases align to TRBD2. J lost 5 bases, V lost 5 bases, and 15 bases had no gene match. This CDR3 comprises 16 residues. From germline, CDR1 is MNHEY and CDR2 SVGAGI. The CDR3 sequence is CASSQMGGFEGNEQYF. For the CDR3, the DNA is TGTGCCAGCAGTCAGATGGGGGGGTTCGAGGGGAACGAGCAGTACTTC.

This clonotype was observed many times. The rearrangement links TRBV20-1 to TRBJ1-5; no clear D. Trimming took 2 bases from V and 6 from J, leaving 8 bases between them. CDR1 is DFQATT and CDR2 is SNEGSKA in the germline V gene (reference sequence). The CDR3 loop spans 12 amino acids. CDR3 nucleotide sequence: TGCAGTGCTAGAACAGAGGGTCAGCCCCAGCATTTT. This gives the protein CSARTEGQPQHF.

V and J are TRBV20-1 and TRBJ2-2, with no clear D. This CDR3 is 14 amino acids long. Trimming pared 3 bases from V and 1 base from J, leaving 9 bases between. CDR1 and CDR2 (germline): DFQATT, SNEGSKA (reference sequence). The CDR3 DNA sequence: TGCAGTGCTAGGGTGGCCGAGAACACCGGGGAGCTGTTTTTT. Residues: CSARVAENTGELFF.

With respect to this clonotype: It is likely a read error, because the conserved phenylalanine at the end of the CDR3 is missing. J is TRBJ1-1 and V is TRBV5-1; D possibly corresponds to TRBD1 (5 bases). The length of the CDR3 is 11 residues. Per germline, CDR1 SGHRS and CDR2 YFSETQ. V lost 4 bases to trimming and J lost 7 bases, with 8 bases between them. This CDR3 reads CASSTGGEAFL. The DNA for the CDR3 is TGCGCCAGCAGCACCGGGGGTGAAGCTTTCCTT.

This clonotype was seen a few times. The chain uses TRBV3-1 and TRBJ1-2; 7 bases fit TRBD1. The germline V gene has CDR1 LGHDT and CDR2 YNNKEL (reference sequence). The CDR3 sequence is 15 residues long. Trimming removed 4 bases from V and 4 bases from J; junction bases left unmatched: 9. The CDR3 DNA reads as TGTGCCAGCAGCCCACGGGACAGCACAGTCTATGGCTACACCTTC. Its translation: CASSPRDSTVYGYTF.